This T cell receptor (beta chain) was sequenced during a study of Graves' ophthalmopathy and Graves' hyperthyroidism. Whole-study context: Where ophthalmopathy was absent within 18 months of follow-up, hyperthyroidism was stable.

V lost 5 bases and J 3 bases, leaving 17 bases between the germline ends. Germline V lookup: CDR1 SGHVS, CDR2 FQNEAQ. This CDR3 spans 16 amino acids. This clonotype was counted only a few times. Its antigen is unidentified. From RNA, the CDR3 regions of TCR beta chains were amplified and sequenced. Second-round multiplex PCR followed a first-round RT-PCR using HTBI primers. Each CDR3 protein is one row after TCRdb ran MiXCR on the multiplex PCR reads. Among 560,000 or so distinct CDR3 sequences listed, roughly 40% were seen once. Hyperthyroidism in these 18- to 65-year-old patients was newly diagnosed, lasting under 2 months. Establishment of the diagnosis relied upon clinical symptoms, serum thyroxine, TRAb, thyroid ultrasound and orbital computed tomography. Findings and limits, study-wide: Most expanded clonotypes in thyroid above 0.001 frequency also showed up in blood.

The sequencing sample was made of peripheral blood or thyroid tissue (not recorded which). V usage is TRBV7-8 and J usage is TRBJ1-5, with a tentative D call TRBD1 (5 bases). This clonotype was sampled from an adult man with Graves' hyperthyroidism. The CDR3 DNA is TGTGCCAGCAGCCAAGATGCAGGGACTTCCAATCAGCCCCAGCATTTT. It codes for CASSQDAGTSNQPQHF.